Following are 17 T cell receptor beta chains from one sample sequenced in a study of tumor-infiltrating lymphocytes in oesophageal squamous cell carcinoma. TCRdb re-called the PCR reads with MiXCR, one entry per CDR3 protein. The sample has roughly 20,000 distinct CDR3 sequences; about 35% are singletons. The specimen sequenced was esophageal tumor tissue. These receptors were taken from a male donor with esophageal squamous cell carcinoma.

This clonotype has a count of ten or more. This sequence joins TRBV19 and TRBJ1-2, with 7 bases identical to TRBD1. Germline loops: CDR1 LNHDA, CDR2 SQIVND (reference sequence). The trim removed 4 bases at V and 2 bases at J, leaving 1 base unmatched. This CDR3 contains 13 residues. The CDR3 loop reads CASSKQGNYGYTF. The CDR3 bases are TGTGCCAGTAGTAAACAGGGGAACTATGGCTACACCTTC.

In its sample, this clonotype ranks as medium-sized. The V gene is TRBV10-2, the J gene TRBJ2-1; the match to TRBD1 covers 8 bases. CDR3 length equals 13 residues. V dropped 0 bases and J dropped 13; count of bases not matched to a gene: 5. Germline V gives CDR1 WSHSY, CDR2 SAAADI. The CDR3 bases are TGCGCCAGCAGTGAGTCGGACAGGGCAACACAGTTCTTC. Amino acid sequence: CASSESDRATQFF.

This clonotype is termed medium-sized. V usage is TRBV12-5 and J usage is TRBJ2-6; 7 nucleotides match TRBD1. The CDR3 has 16 amino acids. Germline CDR1 is LGHNT and CDR2 is FRNRAP. The junction had 5 bases not matched to a gene; V was cut back by 4 bases and J by 2 bases. This CDR3 reads CASGWTGTAGANVLTF. The CDR3 nucleotides are TGTGCTAGTGGTTGGACAGGTACCGCTGGGGCCAACGTCCTGACTTTC.

By frequency in the sample, this clonotype is medium-sized. The V call is TRBV12-3 or TRBV12-4, the J call TRBJ2-3; a weak D match, TRBD2 (6 bases). V was shortened by 6 bases and J by 0 bases, with 7 bases between the two germline ends. The CDR3 is made up of 13 amino acids. The CDR3 DNA sequence: TGTGCCAGCAGCCTAGCGAGCACAGATACGCAGTATTTT. This translates into CASSLASTDTQYF.

This clonotype was observed a handful of times. The V gene is TRBV10-2, the J gene TRBJ1-1, with TRBD1 as a possible D gene (5 bases). Per the germline V gene, CDR1 is WSHSY and CDR2 is SAAADI. This CDR3 has 17 residues. The V and J ends lost 6 bases and 4 bases respectively, with 24 bases between them. In DNA form, the CDR3 reads TGCGCCAGCAGGCGTTCTGGGGACGGAGGTGGGTTCACTGAAGCTTTCTTT. Translated: CASRRSGDGGGFTEAFF.

There are a few counts of this clonotype. The chain couples TRBV12-3 or TRBV12-4 to TRBJ1-1, with a possible D match to TRBD1 (6 bases). CDR3 size: 17 residues. The V end was cut by 7 bases, the J end by 3 bases, with 24 bases between. CDR3 bases: TGTGCCAGCATCCTTTTCGAACAGGGTAGCGGGGACACTGAAGCTTTCTTT. Residues: CASILFEQGSGDTEAFF.

In its sample, this clonotype was seen a few times. This chain connects TRBV6-1 to TRBJ2-1; 14 bases are shared with TRBD2. Germline V gene lookup returns CDR1 MNHNS and CDR2 SASEGT. CDR3 length equals 17 residues. V was clipped by 6 bases and J by 3 bases; unmatched bases: 7. The CDR3 is CASSGLAGGHRYNEQFF. Here the CDR3 DNA reads TGTGCCAGCAGCGGACTAGCGGGAGGTCATCGCTACAATGAGCAGTTCTTC.

V usage is TRBV7-3 and J usage is TRBJ2-3, with D possibly being TRBD1 (5 bases). The better agreement between TRBJ2-1 and the DNA end casts doubt on the J call. In germline, CDR1 is SGHTA, CDR2 FQGTGA. This CDR3 spans 14 amino acids. CDR3 nucleotides: TGTGCCAGCAGCTTACGAAGGGGATACAATGAGCAGTTCTTC. It codes for CASSLRRGYNEQFF.

This clonotype was counted ten times or more. The rearrangement uses TRBV12-2 and TRBJ2-7; TRBD1, as called in the table, went unchecked against the DNA. TRBV12-2 is a recognized pseudogene. The CDR3 has 15 residues. In DNA, the CDR3 is TGTGCAAGTCGCCTCCGGGACACGGACTCCTACGAGCAGTACTTC. This sequence encodes CASRLRDTDSYEQYF.

Comments on this clonotype: This is likely a read error, given that the CDR3 carries no conserved phenylalanine or tryptophan at its end. The limits of the CDR3 on the DNA are not certain, so only TCRdb's listed CDR3 is given. V is TRBV14 and J is TRBJ2-7; the tabulated D call, TRBD2, remains unverified against the DNA. Including both end residues, the CDR3 is 17 amino acids long. Germline V lookup: CDR1 SGHDN, CDR2 FVKESK. The CDR3 region is CASSQEIEGMGALKLSS.

This clonotype was detected ten times or more. This chain connects TRBV6-1 to TRBJ2-1; TRBD2 matches at 10 bases. CDR1 and CDR2 from the germline V gene are MNHNS and SASEGT. The CDR3 has 15 amino acids. The J segment lost 6 bases and the V segment lost 8 bases, leaving 10 bases of the junction unmatched. Written as DNA, the CDR3 is TGTGCCAGCTCCCTTAGAAGCGGGAGGGCCAATGAGCAGTTCTTC. Its translation is CASSLRSGRANEQFF.

The sample holds a few counts of this clonotype. This chain links TRBV27 with TRBJ2-1; TRBD2 matches at 8 bases. With 2 bases clipped from V and 3 bases from J, the junction kept 3 bases outside the gene matches. CDR3 size: 15 residues. The germline V gene encodes CDR1 MNHEY and CDR2 SMNVEV (reference sequence). The DNA of the CDR3 is TGTGCCAGCAGTTTAAAGGGACTAGTCTACAATGAGCAGTTCTTC. Its translation: CASSLKGLVYNEQFF.

This clonotype showed up just a few times. The CDR3 region has the DNA TGCGCCAGCAGCTTGGTTTACGGGGAGCTGTTTTTT. This gives the protein CASSLVYGELFF. V gene TRBV5-1 combines with J gene TRBJ1-4; D is ambiguous. The DNA end lines up better with TRBJ2-2; the J call may be wrong. Germline V gene sequence: CDR1 SGHRS, CDR2 YFSETQ. The CDR3 extends over 12 amino acids.

This clonotype was seen many times. A much larger clone differs from this one at a single base, so this may be a read error. CDR3 amino acids: CASNRGDEQYF. As DNA, the CDR3 is TGTGCCAGCAACAGGGGGGATGAGCAGTACTTC. The chain carries TRBV12-3 or TRBV12-4 and TRBJ2-7; 8 positions agree with TRBD1. This CDR3 is built from 11 residues. The junction had 3 bases not matched to a gene; V was cut back by 7 bases and J by 7 bases.

This clonotype is labeled medium-sized (0.01 to 0.1%). The chain combines TRBV7-9 with TRBJ2-1, with TRBD1 matching 7 bases. The CDR3 has 15 amino acids. With 6 bases clipped from V and 4 bases from J, the junction kept 9 bases outside the gene matches. Germline V gene data show CDR1 as SEHNR and CDR2 as FQNEAQ (reference sequence). The CDR3 region is CASRPTAGGYNEQFF. CDR3 DNA: TGTGCCAGCAGGCCCACAGCAGGGGGATACAATGAGCAGTTCTTC.

In this sample, this clonotype turned up once. The chain links TRBV11-2 to TRBJ2-7, with 9 bases matching TRBD1. The DNA end is more similar to TRBJ2-5, so the J call may be wrong. Germline CDR1 reads SGHAT; CDR2 reads FQNNGV. The CDR3 is 14 residues long. The CDR3 region has the DNA TGTGCCAGCAGCTCCGGACAGGGGATAGAGACCCAGTACTTC. It translates to CASSSGQGIETQYF.

This clonotype was seen ten or more times. This sequence joins TRBV27 and TRBJ2-5; perhaps D is TRBD1 or TRBD2 (5 bases each). The closer fit of TRBJ2-7 to the DNA end suggests the J call may be wrong. CDR1 is MNHEY and CDR2 is SMNVEV in the germline V gene (reference sequence). The CDR3 is made up of 13 amino acids. The CDR3: CASRSGQAYEQYF. CDR3 nucleotide sequence: TGTGCCAGCAGGTCGGGGCAGGCCTACGAGCAGTACTTC.